These 21 T cell receptor beta chains came from one sample sequenced in a study of cytomegalovirus exposure and HLA in healthy donors. Primers: 60 Vbeta forward and 13 Jbeta reverse. The table came from immunoSEQ multiplex PCR; TCRdb's copy has only in-frame clones and leaves some out. The sample table sets out about 200,000 clones. The sample was PBMCs. These receptors originate from a woman in her thirties in good health and CMV-seropositive.

The chain joins TRBV30 to TRBJ2-5; TRBD1 matches 11 bases. CDR3 length: 16 residues. V was clipped by 3 bases and J by 2 bases; unmatched bases: 8. Germline loops: CDR1 GTSNPN, CDR2 SVGIG (reference sequence). The DNA of the CDR3 is TGTGCCTGGAGCCCTTTTGGACAGGGGGCACAAGAGACCCAGTACTTC. As protein: CAWSPFGQGAQETQYF.

V usage is TRBV4-2 and J usage is TRBJ1-1, with D maybe TRBD1 (6 bases). In germline, CDR1 is LGHNA, CDR2 YNFKEQ. The CDR3 contains 16 residues. The germline V and J ends were trimmed by 1 base and 4 bases, with 16 bases remaining between them. CDR3 DNA: TGTGCCAGCAGCCAAGTCAGCCCGGGGGGGCGCACTGAAGCTTTCTTT. Translated, it gives CASSQVSPGGRTEAFF.

The chain has TRBV27 and TRBJ1-1; D gene ambiguous. The CDR3 runs 19 residues. Trimming removed 4 bases from V and 0 bases from J, with 24 bases in between. Germline V gene lookup returns CDR1 MNHEY and CDR2 SMNVEV (reference sequence). CDR3 bases: TGTGCCAGCAGTTCCCCTTATGGCGAGGGAACTCGTATGAACACTGAAGCTTTCTTT. Translating gives CASSSPYGEGTRMNTEAFF.

CDR3 DNA: TGTGCCAGCTCACCAGAGATGGGAGGACGTGTCTACACCTTC. Protein sequence: CASSPEMGGRVYTF. The chain combines TRBV18 with TRBJ1-2, with no clear D. V lost 2 bases and J lost 10, with 17 bases in between. In germline, CDR1 is KGHSH, CDR2 LQKENI. CDR3 length: 14 amino acids.

V gene TRBV27 combines with J gene TRBJ2-7; D is possibly TRBD2 (6 bases). The V end lost 7 bases, the J end lost 0 bases, and 22 bases lay between the germline ends. The CDR3 sequence is 17 residues long. From germline, CDR1 is MNHEY and CDR2 SMNVEV (reference sequence). CDR3 in DNA: TGTGCCAGCACTCCTCGAGGGCGGGGACGAGGCTCCTACGAGCAGTACTTC. Protein: CASTPRGRGRGSYEQYF.

The CDR3 here is CASSNRQGSGELFF. The CDR3 region has the DNA TGTGCCAGTAGTAATCGCCAGGGGTCCGGGGAGCTGTTTTTT. The chain couples TRBV19 to TRBJ2-2; D possibly corresponds to TRBD1 (6 bases). CDR1 and CDR2 (germline): LNHDA, SQIVND (reference sequence). The CDR3 sequence is 14 residues long. V lost 4 bases to trimming and J lost 6 bases, with 12 bases between them.

The CDR3 bases are TGTGCCAGCAGCCCAGGACTAGCGGGGGGGCTAGCCAAAAACATTCAGTACTTC. Its protein is CASSPGLAGGLAKNIQYF. The chain employs TRBV7-2 and TRBJ2-4; 15 positions match TRBD2. The CDR3 extends over 18 amino acids. Germline V gives CDR1 SGHTA, CDR2 FQGNSA. V shed 5 bases and J 0 bases; nucleotides not matched to a gene: 5.

J is TRBJ2-1 and V is TRBV6-6; 8 bases are a match to TRBD1. The V segment lost 1 base and the J segment 4 bases; nucleotides outside the gene matches: 6. The CDR3 extends over 16 amino acids. The V gene's germline CDR1 is MNHNY and CDR2 SVGAGI (reference sequence). Here the CDR3 DNA reads TGTGCCAGCAGTTACTTGGACAGGGAGACATACAATGAGCAGTTCTTC. Encoded protein: CASSYLDRETYNEQFF.

The chain joins TRBV2 to TRBJ1-1, with D tentatively TRBD1 (6 bases). Between the trimmed V and J ends, which lost 6 bases and 1 base, there was a span of 12 bases. The CDR3 runs 14 residues. Looked up from germline, CDR1 is SNHLY and CDR2 is FYNNEI. CDR3 in DNA: TGTGCCAGCAGCCAACAGGGTCCGAACACTGAAGCTTTCTTT. Amino acid sequence: CASSQQGPNTEAFF. The whole variable domain, remainder taken from reference TRBV2 and TRBJ1-1, is EPEVTQTPSHQVTQMGQEVILRCVPISNHLYFYWYRQILGQKVEFLVSFYNNEISEKSEIFDDQFSVERPDGSNFTLKIRSTKLEDSAMYFCASSQQGPNTEAFFGQGTRLTVV.

The chain joins TRBV19 to TRBJ2-7; TRBD1 might be the D (6 bases). Trimming shortened V by 4 bases and J by 2 bases, and 15 bases separated the two germline ends. The V gene's germline CDR1 is LNHDA and CDR2 SQIVND (reference sequence). This CDR3 has 15 residues. The DNA for the CDR3 is TGTGCCAGTAGTAAGGACAGTAGGGGCCCCTACGAGCAGTACTTC. This gives the protein CASSKDSRGPYEQYF.

The chain carries TRBV2 and TRBJ2-6; D ambiguous. The V gene's germline CDR1 is SNHLY and CDR2 FYNNEI. The V and J ends lost 6 bases and 0 bases respectively, with 9 bases between them. CDR3 size: 15 residues. CDR3 bases: TGTGCCAGCAGACCCCGAGTCTCTGGGGCCAACGTCCTGACTTTC. It is translated as CASRPRVSGANVLTF.

The rearrangement links TRBV5-1 to TRBJ1-5; TRBD1 agrees at 7 bases. V gave up 2 bases and J gave up 5 bases; unmatched junction bases: 7. The CDR3 has 15 residues. Per germline, CDR1 SGHRS and CDR2 YFSETQ. The CDR3 is CASSLGQGVHQPQHF. The CDR3 DNA reads as TGCGCCAGCAGCTTAGGGCAGGGGGTACATCAGCCCCAGCATTTT.

This chain connects TRBV9 to TRBJ1-1; D unresolved. Germline assignment: CDR1 SGDLS and CDR2 YYNGEE. The CDR3 is made up of 13 amino acids. Trimming removed 4 bases from V and 4 bases from J, with 11 bases in between. In DNA, the CDR3 is TGTGCCAGCAGCCCACGGAGCTCCACTGAAGCTTTCTTT. Its protein is CASSPRSSTEAFF.

CDR3 loop: CASSFGGVKEKLFF. In DNA form, the CDR3 reads TGTGCCAGCAGCTTTGGGGGGGTGAAAGAAAAACTGTTTTTT. V and J are TRBV7-2 and TRBJ1-4, with D possibly being TRBD1 (5 bases). The CDR3 contains 14 residues. Trimming removed 3 bases from V and 8 bases from J, with 13 bases in between. Germline CDR1 reads SGHTA; CDR2 reads FQGNSA.

CDR3 amino acids: CASSPPGLAGEGEQFF. The CDR3 nucleotides read TGTGCCAGCAGCCCTCCGGGACTAGCGGGAGAAGGTGAGCAGTTCTTC. The rearrangement uses TRBV11-3 and TRBJ2-1; 14 bases map to TRBD2. With V trimmed by 5 bases and J by 9 bases, 9 bases remained unmatched. Germline V CDR1 and CDR2: SGHNT, YENEEA. The CDR3 covers 16 residues.

The rearrangement links TRBV7-7 to TRBJ2-1, with D perhaps matching TRBD1 (6 bases). The germline V gene encodes CDR1 SSHAT and CDR2 FNYEAQ (reference sequence). The CDR3 is made up of 14 amino acids. Trimming shortened V by 0 bases and J by 4 bases, and 7 bases separated the two germline ends. The DNA of the CDR3 is TGTGCCAGCAGCTTAGCCGGACAGTACAATGAGCAGTTCTTC. Translation gives CASSLAGQYNEQFF. Full variable domain (missing parts from reference TRBV7-7 and TRBJ2-1): GAGVSQSPRYKVTKRGQDVTLRCDPISSHATLYWYQQALGQGPEFLTYFNYEAQPDKSGLPSDRFSAERPEGSISTLTIQRTEQRDSAMYRCASSLAGQYNEQFFGPGTRLTVL.

V is TRBV5-4 and J is TRBJ2-3; unclear D gene. The V and J ends lost 3 bases and 0 bases respectively, with 8 bases between them. This CDR3 contains 14 residues. Germline V gene data show CDR1 as SGHNT and CDR2 as YYREEE (reference sequence). The CDR3 protein is CASSSRSSTDTQYF. The CDR3 DNA sequence: TGTGCCAGCAGCTCTAGAAGTAGCACAGATACGCAGTATTTT.

The J gene is TRBJ2-4, the V gene TRBV18; TRBD1 matches at 8 bases. The CDR3 covers 14 residues. The V gene end was trimmed by 5 bases and the J gene end by 7 bases; junction bases not matched to a gene: 7. Germline V gene data show CDR1 as KGHSH and CDR2 as LQKENI. The CDR3 region has the DNA TGTGCCAGCTCATACTCCGGACAGGGCAACATTCAGTACTTC. Protein product: CASSYSGQGNIQYF.

J is TRBJ2-1 and V is TRBV28, with 16 nucleotides matching TRBD2. V lost 6 bases to trimming and J lost 7 bases; unmatched junction nucleotides: 15. Looked up from germline, CDR1 is MDHEN and CDR2 is SYDVKM. The CDR3 sequence is 19 residues long. DNA of the CDR3: TGTGCCAGCAGCGGTCCGGGACTAGCGGGAGGGCCAAGATCGAATGAGCAGTTCTTC. Translated: CASSGPGLAGGPRSNEQFF.

The chain joins TRBV4-3 to TRBJ1-1, with D perhaps TRBD1 (5 bases). The germline CDR1 and CDR2 sequences are LGHNA and YSLEER. Trimming stripped 4 bases from V and 6 bases from J, with 18 bases between. This CDR3 spans 15 amino acids. Here the CDR3 reads CASSPGGGSFPEAFF. DNA of the CDR3: TGCGCCAGCAGCCCCGGGGGAGGTTCTTTCCCTGAAGCTTTCTTT.

This chain links TRBV29-1 with TRBJ1-2, with 7 bases that match TRBD1. The CDR3 sequence is 12 residues long. In germline, CDR1 is SQVTM, CDR2 ANQGSEA. J gave up 8 bases and V 4 bases, and 7 bases lay outside the gene matches. CDR3 coding DNA: TGCAGCGTTGGATGGGGACAGCGCGGCTACACCTTC. This translates into CSVGWGQRGYTF.